The 21 T cell receptor beta chains below were found in one sample sequenced in a study of OX40 agonist ivuxolimab in advanced cancers. Data came from immunoSEQ multiplex PCR; TCRdb stores just in-frame clones and leaves some out. The profile shows roughly 120,000 clones, about 90% of them singletons. The sequences come from CD4+ or CD8+ T cells sorted from blood, collected in a trial of the OX40 agonist ivuxolimab. These receptors were taken from an adult with an advanced solid tumor such as melanoma, head and neck, liver or kidney cancer.

The chain is built from TRBV4-1 and TRBJ2-7; the match to TRBD2 covers 9 bases. This CDR3 contains 16 residues. V was clipped by 0 bases and J by 3 bases; unmatched bases: 6. Per germline, CDR1 MGHRA and CDR2 YSYEKL. CDR3 sequence reads: CASSQDRREGLYEQYF. CDR3 coding DNA: TGCGCCAGCAGCCAAGATCGGCGGGAGGGCCTCTACGAGCAGTACTTC.

Of note for this clone: Other DNA variants within this sample encode the same CDR3. This sequence joins TRBV5-1 and TRBJ1-4, with 12 nucleotides matching TRBD1. This CDR3 has 14 amino acids. V was pared by 4 bases and J by 8 bases, with 3 bases of the junction left unmatched. Germline V lookup: CDR1 SGHRS, CDR2 YFSETQ. The CDR3 loop is CASSTGTGGEKLFF. CDR3 DNA sequence: TGCGCCAGCAGCACCGGGACAGGGGGCGAAAAACTGTTTTTT.

The chain is built from TRBV14 and TRBJ2-7; 8 bases align to TRBD1. The ends lost 3 bases at V and 4 bases at J; junction bases unmatched: 8. The germline V gene has CDR1 SGHDN and CDR2 FVKESK. The length of the CDR3 is 15 residues. DNA of the CDR3: TGTGCCAGCAGCCAGGGCGGACAGGGCTCGTACGAGCAGTACTTC. This encodes CASSQGGQGSYEQYF.

V and J are TRBV5-1 and TRBJ2-2; D is ambiguous. Trimming removed 4 bases at V and 4 bases at J, with 11 bases between. CDR1 and CDR2 (germline): SGHRS, YFSETQ. This CDR3 has 14 residues. The chain's CDR3 is CASSPDWVTGELFF. In DNA, the CDR3 is TGCGCCAGCAGCCCCGATTGGGTCACCGGGGAGCTGTTTTTT.

This clone was found once. The chain employs TRBV5-4 and TRBJ2-5; 8 positions match TRBD1. Looked up from germline, CDR1 is SGHNT and CDR2 is YYREEE (reference sequence). The CDR3 has 17 residues. With 1 base clipped from V and 1 base from J, the junction kept 9 bases outside the gene matches. CDR3 in DNA: TGTGCCAGCAGCTTGACGAGGACAGGGCGACCCCAAGAGACCCAGTACTTC. Translated: CASSLTRTGRPQETQYF.

The J gene is TRBJ1-4, the V gene TRBV7-9; 7 bases align to TRBD1. CDR1 and CDR2 from the germline V gene are SEHNR and FQNEAQ (reference sequence). V lost 5 bases to trimming and J lost 0 bases; unmatched junction nucleotides: 9. The CDR3 runs 17 residues. CDR3: CASSRPGGAATNEKLFF. The DNA for the CDR3 is TGTGCCAGCAGCCGTCCAGGGGGGGCAGCAACTAATGAAAAACTGTTTTTT. Full variable domain (remainder filled in from reference TRBV7-9 and TRBJ1-4): DTGVSQNPRHKITKRGQNVTFRCDPISEHNRLYWYRQTLGQGPEFLTYFQNEAQLEKSRLLSDRFSAERPKGSFSTLEIQRTEQGDSAMYLCASSRPGGAATNEKLFFGSGTQLSVL.

This rearrangement joins TRBV11-3 to TRBJ2-3; 7 bases are a match to TRBD1. Trimming cost V 5 bases and J 6 bases; bases outside gene matches: 5. Germline loops: CDR1 SGHNT, CDR2 YENEEA. This CDR3 contains 13 residues. The CDR3 is CASSIGGFDTQYF. Written as DNA, the CDR3 is TGTGCCAGCAGCATAGGGGGCTTTGATACGCAGTATTTT.

The V and J genes are TRBV9 and TRBJ2-1; D unclear. Germline loops: CDR1 SGDLS, CDR2 YYNGEE. The CDR3 contains 13 residues. Trimming left V 1 base short and J 14 bases short, with 16 bases between. The CDR3 loop is CASSVPRWGFKFF. In DNA form, the CDR3 reads TGTGCCAGCAGCGTACCCCGGTGGGGTTTTAAGTTCTTC. Combining the CDR3 with reference TRBV9 and TRBJ2-1 gives the whole variable domain DSGVTQTPKHLITATGQRVTLRCSPRSGDLSVYWYQQSLDQGLQFLIQYYNGEERAKGNILERFSAQQFPDLHSELNLSSLELGDSALYFCASSVPRWGFKFFGPGTRLTVL.

V usage is TRBV6-1 and J usage is TRBJ1-5, with TRBD1 matching 10 bases. The CDR3 contains 17 residues. CDR1 is MNHNS and CDR2 is SASEGT in the germline V gene. The ends lost 3 bases at V and 3 bases at J; junction bases unmatched: 8. The CDR3 region has the DNA TGTGCCAGCAGTGATTTCCGGGACAGGGGCTTCAATCAGCCCCAGCATTTT. Protein sequence: CASSDFRDRGFNQPQHF.

This chain links TRBV28 with TRBJ2-6; no reliable D call. Trimming removed 2 bases at V and 1 base at J, with 12 bases between. Germline CDR1 and CDR2: MDHEN and SYDVKM. The CDR3 extends over 17 amino acids. CDR3 residues: CASSLGRKSSGANVLTF. The CDR3 DNA reads as TGTGCCAGCAGTTTAGGTCGGAAGTCGTCTGGGGCCAACGTCCTGACTTTC.

The V gene is TRBV7-6, the J gene TRBJ1-3; no clear D. Looked up from germline, CDR1 is SGHVS and CDR2 is FNYEAQ. V lost 6 bases and J lost 3, with 15 bases in between. The CDR3 consists of 15 residues. CDR3 residues: CASRHREAGGNTIYF. CDR3 DNA sequence: TGTGCCAGCAGGCACCGAGAGGCAGGTGGAAACACCATATATTTT.

The V gene is TRBV30, the J gene TRBJ2-7; D unclear. The CDR3 sequence is 12 residues long. Per germline, CDR1 GTSNPN and CDR2 SVGIG (reference sequence). V lost 2 bases, J lost 2 bases, and 7 bases lay in between. As DNA, the CDR3 is TGTGCCTGGAGTCGGGCAGCCTACGAGCAGTACTTC. Protein: CAWSRAAYEQYF.

This chain links TRBV6-6 with TRBJ1-5, with 8 bases that match TRBD1. From germline, CDR1 is MNHNY and CDR2 SVGAGI (reference sequence). Trimming at V came to 5 bases and at J to 4 bases, leaving 7 bases not matched to a gene. The CDR3 extends over 15 amino acids. DNA for the CDR3: TGTGCCAGCAGTCTGACAGGGGTGGGAAATCAGCCCCAGCATTTT. The encoded protein is CASSLTGVGNQPQHF.

V is TRBV4-3 and J is TRBJ2-1, with D perhaps TRBD1 (7 bases). Germline V gene lookup returns CDR1 LGHNA and CDR2 YSLEER. Trimming cost V 3 bases and J 0 bases, with 12 bases left between them. The CDR3 spans 16 residues. This chain's CDR3 is CASSHQGGYSYNEQFF. The CDR3 nucleotides read TGCGCCAGCAGCCACCAGGGGGGCTACTCCTACAATGAGCAGTTCTTC.

This clone was picked up a small number of times. The chain employs TRBV28 and TRBJ1-5; a weak D match, TRBD1 (5 bases). Germline loops: CDR1 MDHEN, CDR2 SYDVKM. The germline V and J ends were trimmed by 3 bases and 9 bases, with 15 bases remaining between them. The CDR3 is 14 residues long. This chain's CDR3 is CASSLSAGYRPQHF. In DNA form, the CDR3 reads TGTGCCAGCAGTTTGTCCGCAGGGTATAGGCCCCAGCATTTT.

This chain connects TRBV7-3 to TRBJ1-2; unclear D gene. The CDR3 extends over 13 amino acids. V shed 2 bases and J shed 2 bases, with 6 bases lying between them. In germline, CDR1 is SGHTA, CDR2 FQGTGA. The DNA for the CDR3 is TGTGCCAGCAGCTTAGACCACAACTATGGCTACACCTTC. Protein product: CASSLDHNYGYTF. Full variable domain (rest looked up from reference TRBV7-3 and TRBJ1-2): GAGVSQTPSNKVTEKGKYVELRCDPISGHTALYWYRQSLGQGPEFLIYFQGTGAADDSGLPNDRFFAVRPEGSVSTLKIQRTERGDSAVYLCASSLDHNYGYTFGSGTRLTVV.

This clone has only one observation. The chain joins TRBV28 to TRBJ1-2, with 9 bases identical to TRBD1. Per germline, CDR1 MDHEN and CDR2 SYDVKM. The CDR3 totals 15 residues. The junction had 6 bases not matched to a gene; V was cut back by 4 bases and J by 3 bases. CDR3 nucleotides: TGTGCCAGCAGTTCCGGGACAGGGCCCTACTATGGCTACACCTTC. As protein: CASSSGTGPYYGYTF.

The count of this clone is one. The CDR3 spells CATLNPRGQPQHF. Written as DNA, the CDR3 is TGTGCCACCTTGAACCCCCGCGGTCAGCCCCAGCATTTT. V is TRBV28 and J is TRBJ1-5; D not certain. The germline V gene encodes CDR1 MDHEN and CDR2 SYDVKM. The ends were cut back, 10 bases at V and 6 bases at J, with 16 bases in the middle. The CDR3 has 13 amino acids.

This clone was recorded once. V gene TRBV2 combines with J gene TRBJ1-1; D gene unclear. CDR1 and CDR2 (germline): SNHLY, FYNNEI. V was trimmed by 10 bases and J by 5 bases, leaving 14 bases between them. The CDR3 length is 12 residues. The CDR3: CAKSTPATEAFF. The CDR3 DNA sequence: TGTGCCAAGTCGACCCCCGCGACTGAAGCTTTCTTT.

The chain joins TRBV13 to TRBJ1-1; 7 positions match TRBD1. The germline gives CDR1 PRHDT, CDR2 FYEKMQ (reference sequence). The length of the CDR3 is 17 residues. V was pared by 5 bases and J by 3 bases, with 15 bases of the junction left unmatched. The CDR3 is CASSPTFLKGADTEAFF. Here the CDR3 DNA reads TGTGCCAGCAGCCCCACCTTTCTTAAGGGGGCGGACACTGAAGCTTTCTTT.

The chain recombines TRBV27 with TRBJ2-1; D is perhaps TRBD2 (7 bases). The CDR3 loop spans 17 amino acids. Germline V gene data show CDR1 as MNHEY and CDR2 as SMNVEV (reference sequence). The V end lost 0 bases, the J end lost 2 bases, and 14 bases lay between the germline ends. CDR3 DNA sequence: TGTGCCAGCAGTTTATCGATCCAGCGGGACACCTACAATGAGCAGTTCTTC. It encodes CASSLSIQRDTYNEQFF.